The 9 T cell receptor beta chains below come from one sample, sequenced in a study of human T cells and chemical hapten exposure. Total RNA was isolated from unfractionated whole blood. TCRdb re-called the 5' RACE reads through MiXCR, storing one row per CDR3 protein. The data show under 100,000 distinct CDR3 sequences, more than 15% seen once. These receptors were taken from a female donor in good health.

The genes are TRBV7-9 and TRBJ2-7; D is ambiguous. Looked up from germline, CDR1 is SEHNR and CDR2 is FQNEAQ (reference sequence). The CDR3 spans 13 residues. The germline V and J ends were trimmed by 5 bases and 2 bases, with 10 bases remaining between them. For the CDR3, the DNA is TGTGCCAGCAGCCACGAAAGTGCCTACGAGCAGTACTTC. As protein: CASSHESAYEQYF.

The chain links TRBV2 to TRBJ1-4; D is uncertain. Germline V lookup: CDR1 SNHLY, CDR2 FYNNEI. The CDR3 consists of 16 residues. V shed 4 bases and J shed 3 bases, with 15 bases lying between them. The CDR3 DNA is TGTGCCAGCAGTGCGTTACAGAGGAATGCTAATGAAAAACTGTTTTTT. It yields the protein CASSALQRNANEKLFF.

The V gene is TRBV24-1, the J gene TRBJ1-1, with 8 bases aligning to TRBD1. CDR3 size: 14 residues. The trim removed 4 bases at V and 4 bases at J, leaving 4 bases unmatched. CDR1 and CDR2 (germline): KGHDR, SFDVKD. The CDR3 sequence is CATSDSTGATEAFF. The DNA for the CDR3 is TGTGCCACCAGTGACTCGACAGGGGCCACTGAAGCTTTCTTT.

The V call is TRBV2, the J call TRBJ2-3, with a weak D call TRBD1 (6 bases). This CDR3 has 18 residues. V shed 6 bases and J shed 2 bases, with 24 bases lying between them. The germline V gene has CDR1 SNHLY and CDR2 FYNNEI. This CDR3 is CASRSAPQGMRDTDTQYF. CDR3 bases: TGTGCCAGCAGATCCGCCCCCCAGGGGATGAGGGACACAGATACGCAGTATTTT.

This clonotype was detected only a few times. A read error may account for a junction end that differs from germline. As DNA, the CDR3 is TGCAGTGCTAGTAGTGCCGAGGTAGGAGGCATATTC. It is translated as CSASSAEVGGIF. The rearrangement joins TRBV20-1 to TRBJ2-7; D is perhaps TRBD2 (5 bases). CDR3 size: 12 residues. Germline V gene lookup returns CDR1 DFQATT and CDR2 SNEGSKA (reference sequence).

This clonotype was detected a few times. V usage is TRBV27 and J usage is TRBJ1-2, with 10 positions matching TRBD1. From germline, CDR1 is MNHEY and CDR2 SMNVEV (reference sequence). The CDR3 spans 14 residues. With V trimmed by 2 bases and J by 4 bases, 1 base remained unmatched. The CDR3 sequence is CASSLGTGVYGYTF. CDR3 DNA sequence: TGTGCCAGCAGTTTAGGGACAGGGGTCTATGGCTACACCTTC.

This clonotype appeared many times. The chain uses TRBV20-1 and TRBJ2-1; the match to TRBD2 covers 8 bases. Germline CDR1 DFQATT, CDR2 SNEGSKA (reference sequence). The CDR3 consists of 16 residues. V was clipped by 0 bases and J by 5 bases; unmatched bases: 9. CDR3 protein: CSAREVGAGDHNEQFF. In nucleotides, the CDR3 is TGCAGTGCTAGAGAAGTGGGAGCGGGGGACCACAATGAGCAGTTCTTC.

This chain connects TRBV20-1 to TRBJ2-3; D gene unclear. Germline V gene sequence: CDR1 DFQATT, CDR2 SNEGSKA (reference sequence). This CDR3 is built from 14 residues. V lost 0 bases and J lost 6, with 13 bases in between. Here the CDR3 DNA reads TGCAGTGCTAGAGATTGGAGTAGCATGGATACGCAGTATTTT. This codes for CSARDWSSMDTQYF.

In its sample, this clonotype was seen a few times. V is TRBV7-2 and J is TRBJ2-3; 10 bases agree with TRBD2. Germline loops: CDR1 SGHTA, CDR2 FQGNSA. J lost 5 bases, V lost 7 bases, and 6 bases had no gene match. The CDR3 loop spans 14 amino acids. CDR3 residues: CASTRPSGGDTQYF. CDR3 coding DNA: TGTGCCAGCACCCGGCCTAGCGGGGGAGATACGCAGTATTTT.